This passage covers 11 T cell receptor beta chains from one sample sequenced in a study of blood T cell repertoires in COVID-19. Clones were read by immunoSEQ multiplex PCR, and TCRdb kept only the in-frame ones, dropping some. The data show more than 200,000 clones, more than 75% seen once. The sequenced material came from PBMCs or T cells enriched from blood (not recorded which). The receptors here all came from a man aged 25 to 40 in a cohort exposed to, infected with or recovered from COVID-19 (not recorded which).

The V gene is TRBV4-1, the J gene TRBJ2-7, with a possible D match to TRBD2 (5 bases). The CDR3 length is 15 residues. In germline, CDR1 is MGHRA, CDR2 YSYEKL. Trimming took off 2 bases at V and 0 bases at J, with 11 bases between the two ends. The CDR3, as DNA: TGCGCCAGCAGCCAACTGCTAGCCGACTCCTACGAGCAGTACTTC. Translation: CASSQLLADSYEQYF.

The CDR3 DNA follows: TGTGCCAGCAGCTCACTCCGGGACAGGGTTACCGGGGAGCTGTTTTTT. Protein sequence: CASSSLRDRVTGELFF. The chain combines TRBV7-3 with TRBJ2-2; TRBD1 aligns across 9 bases. In germline, CDR1 is SGHTA, CDR2 FQGTGA. Losses at the gene ends were 4 bases for V and 5 bases for J; bases not matched to a gene: 8. CDR3 length equals 16 residues.

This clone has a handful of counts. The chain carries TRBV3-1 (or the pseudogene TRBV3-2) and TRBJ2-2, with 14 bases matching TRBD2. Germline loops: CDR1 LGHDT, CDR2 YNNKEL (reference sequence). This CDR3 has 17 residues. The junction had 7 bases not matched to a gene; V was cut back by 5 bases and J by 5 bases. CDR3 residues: CASSRGLAGDSTGELFF. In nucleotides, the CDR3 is TGTGCCAGCAGCAGGGGACTAGCGGGAGATTCGACCGGGGAGCTGTTTTTT.

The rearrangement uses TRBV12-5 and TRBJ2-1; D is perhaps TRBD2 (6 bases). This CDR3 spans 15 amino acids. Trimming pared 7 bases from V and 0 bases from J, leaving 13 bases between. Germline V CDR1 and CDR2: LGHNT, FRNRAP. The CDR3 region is CASALGDSSYNEQFF. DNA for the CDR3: TGTGCTAGTGCCCTAGGGGACTCCTCCTACAATGAGCAGTTCTTC.

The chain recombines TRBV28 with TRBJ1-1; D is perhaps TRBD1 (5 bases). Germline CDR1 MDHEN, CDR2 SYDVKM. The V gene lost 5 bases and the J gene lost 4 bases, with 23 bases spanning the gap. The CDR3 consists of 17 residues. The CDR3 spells CASSQILRIAGGTEAFF. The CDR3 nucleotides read TGTGCCAGCAGTCAGATACTGCGTATTGCGGGGGGCACTGAAGCTTTCTTT.

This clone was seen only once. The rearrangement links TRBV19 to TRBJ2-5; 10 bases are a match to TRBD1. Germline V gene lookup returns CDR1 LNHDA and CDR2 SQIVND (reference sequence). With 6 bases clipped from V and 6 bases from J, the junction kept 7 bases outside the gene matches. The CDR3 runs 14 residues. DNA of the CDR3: TGTGCCAGTAGGTCTACGGGACAGGGGAAGACCCAGTACTTC. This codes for CASRSTGQGKTQYF.

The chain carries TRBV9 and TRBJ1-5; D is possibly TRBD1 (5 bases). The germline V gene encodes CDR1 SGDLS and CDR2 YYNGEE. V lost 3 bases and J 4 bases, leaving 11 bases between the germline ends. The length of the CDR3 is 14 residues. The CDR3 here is CASSALDSNQPQHF. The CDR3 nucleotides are TGTGCCAGCAGCGCCCTAGACAGTAATCAGCCCCAGCATTTT.

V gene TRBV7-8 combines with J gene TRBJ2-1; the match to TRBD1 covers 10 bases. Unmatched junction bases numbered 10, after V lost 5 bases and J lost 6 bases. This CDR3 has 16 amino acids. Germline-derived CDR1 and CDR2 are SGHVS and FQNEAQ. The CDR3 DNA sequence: TGTGCCAGCAGCACAGGGGGGACAGGGGACACCAATGAGCAGTTCTTC. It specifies CASSTGGTGDTNEQFF.

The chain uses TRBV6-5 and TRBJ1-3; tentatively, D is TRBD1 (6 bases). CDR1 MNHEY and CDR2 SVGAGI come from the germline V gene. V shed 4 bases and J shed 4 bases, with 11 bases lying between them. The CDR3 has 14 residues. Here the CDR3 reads CASSLGGRGNTIYF. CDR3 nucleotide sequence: TGTGCCAGCAGTTTGGGGGGGCGCGGAAACACCATATATTTT.

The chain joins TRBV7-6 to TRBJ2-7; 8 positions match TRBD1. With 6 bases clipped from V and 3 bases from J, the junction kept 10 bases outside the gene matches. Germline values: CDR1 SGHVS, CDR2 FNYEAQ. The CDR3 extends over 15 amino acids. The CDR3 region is CASSLAGTGNYEQYF. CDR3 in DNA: TGTGCCAGCAGTCTCGCCGGGACAGGAAACTACGAGCAGTACTTC.

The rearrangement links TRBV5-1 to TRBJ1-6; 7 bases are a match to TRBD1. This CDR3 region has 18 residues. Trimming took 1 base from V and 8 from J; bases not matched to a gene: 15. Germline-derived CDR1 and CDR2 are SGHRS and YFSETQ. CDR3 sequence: CASSLTGNAGTAHSPLHF. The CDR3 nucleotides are TGCGCCAGCAGCTTGACGGGTAACGCCGGGACAGCTCATTCACCCCTCCACTTT. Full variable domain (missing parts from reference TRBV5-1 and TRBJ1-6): KAGVTQTPRYLIKTRGQQVTLSCSPISGHRSVSWYQQTPGQGLQFLFEYFSETQRNKGNFPGRFSGRQFSNSRSEMNVSTLELGDSALYLCASSLTGNAGTAHSPLHFGNGTRLTVT.